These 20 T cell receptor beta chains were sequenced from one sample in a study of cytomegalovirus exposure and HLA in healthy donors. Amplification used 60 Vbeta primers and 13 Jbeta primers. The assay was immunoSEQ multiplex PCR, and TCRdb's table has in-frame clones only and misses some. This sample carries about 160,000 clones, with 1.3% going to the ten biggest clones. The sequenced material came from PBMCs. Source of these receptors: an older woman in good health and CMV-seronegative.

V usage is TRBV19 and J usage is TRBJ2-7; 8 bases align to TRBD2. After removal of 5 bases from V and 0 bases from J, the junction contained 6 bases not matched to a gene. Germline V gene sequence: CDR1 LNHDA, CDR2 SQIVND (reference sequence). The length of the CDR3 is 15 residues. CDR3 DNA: TGTGCCAGTAGTCTTACCGGGACTAGCTCCTACGAGCAGTACTTC. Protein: CASSLTGTSSYEQYF.

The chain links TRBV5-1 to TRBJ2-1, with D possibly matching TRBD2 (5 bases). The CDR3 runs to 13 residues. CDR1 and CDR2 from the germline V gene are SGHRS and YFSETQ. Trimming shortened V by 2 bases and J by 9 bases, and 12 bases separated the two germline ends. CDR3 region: CASSLTQEGEQFF. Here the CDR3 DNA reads TGCGCCAGCAGCTTAACACAAGAGGGTGAGCAGTTCTTC.

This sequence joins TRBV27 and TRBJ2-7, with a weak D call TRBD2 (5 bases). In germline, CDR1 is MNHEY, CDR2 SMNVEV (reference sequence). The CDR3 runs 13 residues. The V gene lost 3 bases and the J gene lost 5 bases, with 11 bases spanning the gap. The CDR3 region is CASSFRGFDEQYF. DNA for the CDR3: TGTGCCAGCAGTTTTAGAGGGTTCGACGAGCAGTACTTC.

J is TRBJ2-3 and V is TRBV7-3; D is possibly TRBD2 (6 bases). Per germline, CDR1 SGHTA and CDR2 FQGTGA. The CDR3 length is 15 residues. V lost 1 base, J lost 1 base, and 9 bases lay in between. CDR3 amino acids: CASSLIRGGTDTQYF. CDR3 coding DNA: TGTGCCAGCAGCTTAATCCGCGGGGGCACAGATACGCAGTATTTT.

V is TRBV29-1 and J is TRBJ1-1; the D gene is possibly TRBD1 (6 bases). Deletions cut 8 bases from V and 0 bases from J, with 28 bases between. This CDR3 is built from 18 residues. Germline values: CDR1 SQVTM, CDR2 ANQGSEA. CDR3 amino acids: CSITGGIRGALMNTEAFF. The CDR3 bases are TGCAGCATCACAGGAGGAATCAGGGGAGCCCTAATGAACACTGAAGCTTTCTTT.

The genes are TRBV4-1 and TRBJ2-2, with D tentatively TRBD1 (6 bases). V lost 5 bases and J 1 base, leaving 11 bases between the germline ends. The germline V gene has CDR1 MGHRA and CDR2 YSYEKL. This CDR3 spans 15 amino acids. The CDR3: CASSAGQRNTGELFF. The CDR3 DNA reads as TGCGCCAGCAGCGCCGGACAGAGGAACACCGGGGAGCTGTTTTTT.

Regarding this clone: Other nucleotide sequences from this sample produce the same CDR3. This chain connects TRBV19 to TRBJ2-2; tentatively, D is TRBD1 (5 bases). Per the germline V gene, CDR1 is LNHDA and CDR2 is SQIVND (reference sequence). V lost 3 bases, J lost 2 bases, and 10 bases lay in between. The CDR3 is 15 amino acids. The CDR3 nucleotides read TGTGCCAGTAGTATTGGTACAGGCAACACCGGGGAGCTGTTTTTT. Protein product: CASSIGTGNTGELFF.

CDR3 DNA: TGTGCCAGCAGAAAACAGGGGGCTGGGGCCAACGTCCTGACTTTC. Translation: CASRKQGAGANVLTF. The chain links TRBV25-1 to TRBJ2-6; 8 positions agree with TRBD1. This CDR3 has 15 residues. Trimming removed 6 bases from V and 2 bases from J; junction bases left unmatched: 3. CDR1 is MGHDK, CDR2 SYGVNS, per germline.

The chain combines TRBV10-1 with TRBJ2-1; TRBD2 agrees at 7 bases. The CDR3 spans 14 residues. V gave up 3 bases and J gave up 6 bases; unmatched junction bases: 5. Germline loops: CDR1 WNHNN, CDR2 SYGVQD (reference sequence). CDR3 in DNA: TGCGCCAGCAGTGAACCAGGGAGGGGCAATGAGCAGTTCTTC. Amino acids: CASSEPGRGNEQFF.

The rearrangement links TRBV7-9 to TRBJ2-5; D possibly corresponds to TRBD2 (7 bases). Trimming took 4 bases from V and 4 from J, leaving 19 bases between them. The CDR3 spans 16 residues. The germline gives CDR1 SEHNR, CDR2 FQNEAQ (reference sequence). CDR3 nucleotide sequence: TGTGCCAGCAGCTCAGCCCCTGGGGGAGGGGGAGAGACCCAGTACTTC. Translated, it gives CASSSAPGGGGETQYF.

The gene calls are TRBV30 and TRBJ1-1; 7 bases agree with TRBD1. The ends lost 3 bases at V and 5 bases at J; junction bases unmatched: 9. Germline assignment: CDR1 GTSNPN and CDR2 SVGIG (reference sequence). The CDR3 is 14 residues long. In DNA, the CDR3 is TGTGCCTGGAGAGGAGGGGGCGATGGAACTGAAGCTTTCTTT. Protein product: CAWRGGGDGTEAFF.

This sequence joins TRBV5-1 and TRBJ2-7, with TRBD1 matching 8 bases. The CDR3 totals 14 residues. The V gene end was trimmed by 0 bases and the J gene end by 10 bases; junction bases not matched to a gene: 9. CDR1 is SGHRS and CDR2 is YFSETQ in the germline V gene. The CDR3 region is CASSLGTTGAPQYF. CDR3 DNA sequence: TGCGCCAGCAGCTTGGGTACGACAGGGGCACCTCAGTACTTC.

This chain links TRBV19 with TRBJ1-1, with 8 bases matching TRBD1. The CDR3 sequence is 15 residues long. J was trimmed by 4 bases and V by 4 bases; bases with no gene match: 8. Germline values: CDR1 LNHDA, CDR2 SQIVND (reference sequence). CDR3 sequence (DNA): TGTGCCAGTAGTACGCAGGGGGCTCTGGTCACTGAAGCTTTCTTT. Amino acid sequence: CASSTQGALVTEAFF.

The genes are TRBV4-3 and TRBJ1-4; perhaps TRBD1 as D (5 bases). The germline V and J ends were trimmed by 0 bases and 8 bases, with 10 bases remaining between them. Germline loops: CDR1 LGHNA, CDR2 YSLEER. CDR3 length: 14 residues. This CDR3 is CASSQDGGREKLFF. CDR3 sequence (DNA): TGCGCCAGCAGCCAAGATGGGGGGAGGGAAAAACTGTTTTTT.

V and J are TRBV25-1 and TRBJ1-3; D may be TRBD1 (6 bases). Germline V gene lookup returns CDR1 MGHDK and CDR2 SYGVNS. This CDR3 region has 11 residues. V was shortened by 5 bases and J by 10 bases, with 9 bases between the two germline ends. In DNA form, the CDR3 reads TGTGCCAGCAGTTCGCAGGGGACCATATATTTT. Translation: CASSSQGTIYF.

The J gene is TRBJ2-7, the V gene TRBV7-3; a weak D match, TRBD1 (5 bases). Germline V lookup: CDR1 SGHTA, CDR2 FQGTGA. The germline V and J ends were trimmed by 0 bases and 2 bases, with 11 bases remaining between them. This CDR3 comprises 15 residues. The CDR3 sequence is CASSLTLRATYEQYF. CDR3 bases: TGTGCCAGCAGCTTAACGCTCAGGGCTACCTACGAGCAGTACTTC.

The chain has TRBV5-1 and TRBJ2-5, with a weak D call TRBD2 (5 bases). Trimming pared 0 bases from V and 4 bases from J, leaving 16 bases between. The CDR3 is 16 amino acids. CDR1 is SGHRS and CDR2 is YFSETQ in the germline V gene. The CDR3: CASSLALTPSGETQYF. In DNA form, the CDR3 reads TGCGCCAGCAGCTTGGCCCTAACTCCGAGCGGAGAGACCCAGTACTTC.

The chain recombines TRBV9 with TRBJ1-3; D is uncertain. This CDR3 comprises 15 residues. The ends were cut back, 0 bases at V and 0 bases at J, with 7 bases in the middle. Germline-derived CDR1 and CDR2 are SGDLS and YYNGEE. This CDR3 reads CASSVVATSGNTIYF. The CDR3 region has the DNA TGTGCCAGCAGCGTAGTAGCCACCTCTGGAAACACCATATATTTT.

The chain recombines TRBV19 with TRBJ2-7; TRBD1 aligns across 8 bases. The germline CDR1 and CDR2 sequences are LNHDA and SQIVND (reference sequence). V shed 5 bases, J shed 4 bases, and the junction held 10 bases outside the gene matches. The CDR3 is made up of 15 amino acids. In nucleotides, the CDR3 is TGTGCCAGTAGTCCCCAGACAGGGGCAGGGTACGAGCAGTACTTC. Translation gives CASSPQTGAGYEQYF.

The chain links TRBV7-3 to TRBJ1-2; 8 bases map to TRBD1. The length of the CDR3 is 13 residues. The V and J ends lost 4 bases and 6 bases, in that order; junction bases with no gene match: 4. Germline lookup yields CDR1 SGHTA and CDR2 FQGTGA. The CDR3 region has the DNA TGTGCCAGCAGCTCCGGACAGGGTGATGGCTACACCTTC. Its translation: CASSSGQGDGYTF.